These 16 T cell receptor beta chains came from one sample sequenced in a study of T cells expressing NK-cell markers. From its re-call of the 5' RACE reads, TCRdb lists each CDR3 protein once, without DNA. This listing includes over 250,000 distinct CDR3 sequences. The sequenced sample consisted of blood T cells: a sorted CD56 or NKG2C T cell subset, CD4+ or CD8+ T cells, or bulk PBMC T cells (not recorded which). The receptors were gathered from a woman between 18 and 69 years old in good health.

The rearrangement joins TRBV20-1 to TRBJ2-1; TCRdb proposes TRBD2, but this gene call is untestable without DNA. CDR1 DFQATT and CDR2 SNEGSKA come from the germline V gene (reference sequence). The CDR3 sequence is 17 residues long. Here the CDR3 reads CSATPGDGTSGNNEQFF.

The chain has TRBV7-2 and TRBJ1-6; TCRdb returns TRBD1, unconfirmable since there is no DNA. Germline V lookup: CDR1 SGHTA, CDR2 FQGNSA. The CDR3 extends over 15 amino acids. CDR3 sequence reads: CASSFPPGGAWSLHF.

The V and J genes are TRBV20-1 and TRBJ2-5. Germline CDR1 is DFQATT and CDR2 is SNEGSKA (reference sequence). There are 13 residues in the CDR3. The CDR3 loop is CSARVPNQETQYF.

The chain joins TRBV20-1 to TRBJ1-5. Germline CDR1 is DFQATT and CDR2 is SNEGSKA (reference sequence). The CDR3 spans 16 residues. The CDR3 loop is CSAREGRYYSNQPQHF.

The J gene is TRBJ2-3, the V gene TRBV7-3; TCRdb proposes TRBD1, but this gene call is untestable without DNA. CDR1 and CDR2 from the germline V gene are SGHTA and FQGTGA. CDR3 length equals 13 residues. The chain's CDR3 is CASSLRRGDTQYF.

The genes are TRBV5-1 and TRBJ2-1; the D call of TRBD1 rests on TCRdb alone, since no DNA is present to check it. The CDR3 loop spans 13 amino acids. The germline gives CDR1 SGHRS, CDR2 YFSETQ. CDR3 residues: CASSRGDRNEQFF.

The chain combines TRBV18 with TRBJ1-4. The CDR3 has 15 residues. Germline-derived CDR1 and CDR2 are KGHSH and LQKENI. The CDR3 protein is CASSPSYATGEKLFF. The full variable domain, with the rest looked up from reference TRBV18 and TRBJ1-4, is NAGVMQNPRHLVRRRGQEARLRCSPMKGHSHVYWYRQLPEEGLKFMVYLQKENIIDESGMPKERFSAEFPKEGPSILRIQQVVRGDSAAYFCASSPSYATGEKLFFGSGTQLSVL.

V usage is TRBV6-4 and J usage is TRBJ2-3; the TCRdb D gene call, TRBD2, has no DNA to confirm it. The CDR3 runs 13 residues. Germline CDR1 MRHNA, CDR2 SNTAGT. CDR3: CASSSSGGDTQYF.

The chain is built from TRBV20-1 and TRBJ1-1. CDR1 is DFQATT, CDR2 SNEGSKA, per germline (reference sequence). This CDR3 spans 13 amino acids. CDR3 residues: CSARDVPRTEAFF.

The chain is built from TRBV5-5 and TRBJ1-2; TCRdb's D call, TRBD1, is unchecked because there is no DNA. The V gene's germline CDR1 is SGHKS and CDR2 YYEKEE (reference sequence). The CDR3 runs 14 residues. The CDR3 is CASSFGGQNYGYTF.

The genes are TRBV6-1 and TRBJ2-1; TCRdb's D gene call, TRBD1, goes unchecked for lack of DNA. This CDR3 contains 13 residues. The germline CDR1 and CDR2 sequences are MNHNS and SASEGT. Here the CDR3 reads CASRSRDTGEQFF.

This chain uses TRBV6-2 or TRBV6-3 with TRBJ2-7; absent DNA, TCRdb's TRBD1 call cannot be checked. The CDR3 has 15 amino acids. The germline V gene encodes CDR1 MNHEY and CDR2 SVGEGT. CDR3 region: CASSYDRGPPYEQYF.

The chain combines TRBV7-9 with TRBJ2-1; as DNA is missing, the TRBD1 call by TCRdb cannot be tested. The germline V gene has CDR1 SEHNR and CDR2 FQNEAQ (reference sequence). There are 12 residues in the CDR3. CDR3 region: CASSDPGQEQFF.

The chain uses TRBV6-2 or TRBV6-3 and TRBJ2-1; TCRdb proposes TRBD1, but this gene call is untestable without DNA. CDR1 and CDR2 from the germline V gene are MNHEY and SVGEGT. The CDR3 is 15 residues long. CDR3 loop: CASSYTERGYNEQFF.

The V and J genes are TRBV20-1 and TRBJ2-5; the D call of TRBD2 rests on TCRdb alone, since no DNA is present to check it. This CDR3 is 12 amino acids long. Germline V gene sequence: CDR1 DFQATT, CDR2 SNEGSKA (reference sequence). The CDR3 reads CSARGEGMAQYF.

This chain links TRBV20-1 with TRBJ2-3. Germline V gene sequence: CDR1 DFQATT, CDR2 SNEGSKA (reference sequence). The CDR3 covers 11 residues. The CDR3: CSASTADTQYF.